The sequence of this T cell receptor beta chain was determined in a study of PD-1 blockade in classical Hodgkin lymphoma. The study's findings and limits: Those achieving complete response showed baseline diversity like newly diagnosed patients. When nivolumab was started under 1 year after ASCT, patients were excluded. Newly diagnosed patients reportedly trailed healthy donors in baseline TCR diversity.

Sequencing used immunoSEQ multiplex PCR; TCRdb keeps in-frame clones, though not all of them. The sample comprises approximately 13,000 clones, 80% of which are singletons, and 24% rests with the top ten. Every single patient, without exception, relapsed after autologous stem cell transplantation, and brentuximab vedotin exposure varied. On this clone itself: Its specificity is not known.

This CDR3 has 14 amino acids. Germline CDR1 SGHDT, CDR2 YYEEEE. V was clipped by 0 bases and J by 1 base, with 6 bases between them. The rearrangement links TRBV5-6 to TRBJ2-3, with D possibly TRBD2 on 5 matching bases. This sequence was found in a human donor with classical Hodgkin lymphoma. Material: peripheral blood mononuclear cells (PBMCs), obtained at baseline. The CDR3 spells CASSLGGGTDTQYF. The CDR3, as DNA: TGTGCCAGCAGCTTGGGGGGAGGCACAGATACGCAGTATTTT.